This TCR beta chain was identified during a study of CD8 T cells in ankylosing spondylitis. In its sample, this clonotype was seen many times. TCRdb re-called the 5' RACE reads through MiXCR, storing one row per CDR3 protein. The sample lists about 130,000 distinct CDR3 sequences; around 7.9% were seen once. The CDR3 sequence is 14 residues long. Germline V gene sequence: CDR1 DFQATT, CDR2 SNEGSKA (reference sequence). After removal of 1 base from V and 5 bases from J, the junction contained 5 bases not matched to a gene. The sequence was collected from a female donor with ankylosing spondylitis or in good health (not recorded which). V gene TRBV20-1 combines with J gene TRBJ2-5, with TRBD2 identical over 9 bases. Sequenced material: blood, either unsorted or a sorted T cell fraction (not recorded which). The CDR3 loop is CSARVAGAWETQYF. The CDR3 bases are TGCAGTGCTAGAGTAGCGGGGGCATGGGAGACCCAGTACTTC.